The source of this T cell receptor beta chain is a study of cytomegalovirus exposure and HLA in healthy donors. Primers: 60 Vbeta forward and 13 Jbeta reverse. The data were produced by immunoSEQ multiplex PCR, yet TCRdb's version contains in-frame clones alone and is incomplete. The sample yields over 150,000 clones, around 70% seen once. The sample comprised PBMCs. This clonotype originated in a man aged 25 to 40 in good health and CMV-seronegative.

DNA for the CDR3: TGTGCCAGCAGCTTAGACAAAAGCCCTCGCAATGAGCAGTTCTTC. Its translation is CASSLDKSPRNEQFF. This chain uses TRBV5-4 with TRBJ2-1; D is undetermined. CDR3 length: 15 residues. V gave up 2 bases and J gave up 6 bases, with 15 bases separating them. Germline V gene lookup returns CDR1 SGHNT and CDR2 YYREEE (reference sequence).